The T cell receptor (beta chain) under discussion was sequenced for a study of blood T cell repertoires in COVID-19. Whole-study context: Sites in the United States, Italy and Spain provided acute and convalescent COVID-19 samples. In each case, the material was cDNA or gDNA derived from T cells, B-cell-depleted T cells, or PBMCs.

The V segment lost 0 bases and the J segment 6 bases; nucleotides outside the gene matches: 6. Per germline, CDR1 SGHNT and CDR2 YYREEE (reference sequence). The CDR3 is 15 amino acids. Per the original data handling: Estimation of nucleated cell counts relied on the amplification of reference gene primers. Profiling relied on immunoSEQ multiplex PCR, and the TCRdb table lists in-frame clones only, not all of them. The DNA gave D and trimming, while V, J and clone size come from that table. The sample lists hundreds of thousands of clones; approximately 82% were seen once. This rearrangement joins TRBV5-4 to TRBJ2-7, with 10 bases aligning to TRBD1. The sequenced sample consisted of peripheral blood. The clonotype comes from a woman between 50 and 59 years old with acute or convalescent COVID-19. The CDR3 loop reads CASSLEGQGLGEQYF. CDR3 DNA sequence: TGTGCCAGCAGCTTGGAGGGACAGGGGTTAGGCGAGCAGTACTTC. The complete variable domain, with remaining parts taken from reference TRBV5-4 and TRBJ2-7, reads ETGVTQSPTHLIKTRGQQVTLRCSSQSGHNTVSWYQQALGQGPQFIFQYYREEENGRGNFPPRFSGLQFPNYSSELNVNALELDDSALYLCASSLEGQGLGEQYFGPGTRLTVT.